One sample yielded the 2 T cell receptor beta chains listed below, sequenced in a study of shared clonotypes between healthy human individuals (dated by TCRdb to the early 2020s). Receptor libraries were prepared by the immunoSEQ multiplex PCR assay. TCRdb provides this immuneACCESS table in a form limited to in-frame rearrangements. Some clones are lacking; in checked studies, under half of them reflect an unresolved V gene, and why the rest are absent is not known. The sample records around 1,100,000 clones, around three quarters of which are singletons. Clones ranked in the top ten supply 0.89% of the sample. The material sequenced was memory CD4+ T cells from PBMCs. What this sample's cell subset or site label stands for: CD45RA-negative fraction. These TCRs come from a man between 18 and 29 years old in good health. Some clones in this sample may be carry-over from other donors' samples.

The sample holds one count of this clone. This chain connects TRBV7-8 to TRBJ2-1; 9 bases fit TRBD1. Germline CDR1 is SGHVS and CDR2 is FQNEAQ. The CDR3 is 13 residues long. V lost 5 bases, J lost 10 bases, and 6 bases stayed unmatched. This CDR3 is CASSPGQGGEQFF. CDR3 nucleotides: TGTGCCAGCAGCCCGGGACAGGGTGGGGAGCAGTTCTTC.

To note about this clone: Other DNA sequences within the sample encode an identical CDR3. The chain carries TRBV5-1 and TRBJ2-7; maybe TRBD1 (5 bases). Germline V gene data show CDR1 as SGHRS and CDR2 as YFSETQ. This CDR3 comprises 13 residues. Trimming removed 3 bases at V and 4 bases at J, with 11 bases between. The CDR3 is CASSSGQGYEQYF. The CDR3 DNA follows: TGCGCCAGCAGCTCAGGGCAAGGGTACGAGCAGTACTTC.